What follows describes a single T cell receptor beta chain. These data come from a study of blood T cell repertoires in COVID-19. V was pared by 10 bases and J by 5 bases, with 5 bases of the junction left unmatched. This CDR3 has 12 amino acids. Germline V CDR1 and CDR2: LNHDA, SQIVND (reference sequence). How the authors handled the data: Nucleated cell number was recorded as an estimate derived from reference gene primer amplification. Libraries were prepared by immunoSEQ multiplex PCR; TCRdb keeps only in-frame clonotypes and omits some of them. That table gives V, J and clone size, and the DNA gave D and trimming. The data show 350,000 to 400,000 clones, with around 90% seen just once and 6.5% held by the top ten.

The chain uses TRBV19 and TRBJ1-5; 7 bases fit TRBD1. The clonotype originates from a man younger than 35 with active or convalescent COVID-19. The sample taken for sequencing was peripheral blood. Here the CDR3 DNA reads TGTGCCACACAGGGGAACTATCAGCCCCAGCATTTT. Amino acid sequence: CATQGNYQPQHF.